The clone carrying this TCR beta chain was detected once. Germline V gene data show CDR1 as ENHRY and CDR2 as SYGVKD. This CDR3 is 17 amino acids long. Trimming removed 6 bases at V and 1 base at J, with 16 bases between. This specimen belongs to a study of technical replicates of blood from four donors. Produced via immunoSEQ multiplex PCR; TCRdb's table is partial and in-frame only. The sample lists fewer than 65,000 clones, 80% to 90% occurring once. The source is a human donor in good health. Some clones in this sample may be carry-over from other donors' samples. The chain has TRBV10-3 and TRBJ2-6; tentatively, D is TRBD1 (6 bases). Sequenced sample: PBMCs. DNA for the CDR3: TGTGCCATCAGGTCGACAGGTTCAGAATCTGGGGCCAACGTCCTGACTTTC. This translates into CAIRSTGSESGANVLTF.